Below, 32 T cell receptor beta chains from the same sample are listed, as sequenced in a study of control samples from healthy donors and cancer patients. Assay used: immunoSEQ multiplex PCR; TCRdb lists only in-frame clones, some missing. The table has roughly 43,000 clones, around 87% seen once; the top ten hold about a tenth. Input material: PBMCs. The origin of the receptors is an older woman with lung cancer.

This chain links TRBV6-5 with TRBJ1-5; the D gene is possibly TRBD1 (5 bases). Trimming shortened V by 7 bases and J by 11 bases, and 21 bases separated the two germline ends. Germline CDR1 and CDR2: MNHEY and SVGAGI. This CDR3 has 14 residues. The DNA of the CDR3 is TGTGCCAGCATTGGGGGGTCTGGGGCCATAGCCCAGCATTTT. Residues: CASIGGSGAIAQHF.

The chain links TRBV4-1 to TRBJ1-1, with D possibly matching TRBD1 (5 bases). CDR3 length equals 15 residues. Germline V gives CDR1 MGHRA, CDR2 YSYEKL. V lost 4 bases and J lost 1, with 13 bases in between. The CDR3 loop is CASSLQVGSNTEAFF. CDR3 nucleotide sequence: TGCGCCAGCAGCCTACAGGTGGGATCGAACACTGAAGCTTTCTTT.

This chain links TRBV9 with TRBJ2-1; TRBD2 agrees at 12 bases. V trimming: 4 bases; J trimming: 3 bases; junction bases outside the gene matches: 5. Looked up from germline, CDR1 is SGDLS and CDR2 is YYNGEE. The CDR3 sequence is 16 residues long. The CDR3 nucleotides read TGTGCCAGCAGCTCCCGACTAGCGGGAGACTACAATGAGCAGTTCTTC. This gives the protein CASSSRLAGDYNEQFF.

This chain joins TRBV4-1 and TRBJ2-1; TRBD2 agrees at 9 bases. Germline V gives CDR1 MGHRA, CDR2 YSYEKL. The CDR3 runs 17 residues. Trimming at V came to 0 bases and at J to 7 bases, leaving 10 bases not matched to a gene. The CDR3 here is CASSQDWAGGPENEQFF. The CDR3 coding sequence is TGCGCCAGCAGCCAAGATTGGGCGGGAGGGCCGGAGAATGAGCAGTTCTTC.

The CDR3 region has the DNA TGTGCCAGTAGTAGGACTAGCGGGAGGACAAATGAGCAGTTCTTC. Translated: CASSRTSGRTNEQFF. V and J are TRBV19 and TRBJ2-1; 14 bases line up with TRBD2. CDR3 size: 15 residues. Trimming at V came to 4 bases and at J to 7 bases, leaving 3 bases not matched to a gene. The germline CDR1 and CDR2 sequences are LNHDA and SQIVND (reference sequence).

The chain has TRBV11-2 and TRBJ1-1; D not resolved. Germline V gene sequence: CDR1 SGHAT, CDR2 FQNNGV. Trimming pared 7 bases from V and 1 base from J, leaving 13 bases between. The CDR3 length is 14 residues. The CDR3 DNA is TGTGCCAGCACCCAGGATACGACGAACACTGAAGCTTTCTTT. Translating it yields CASTQDTTNTEAFF.

The V and J genes are TRBV5-1 and TRBJ2-1; D not resolved. Germline V gene data show CDR1 as SGHRS and CDR2 as YFSETQ. The CDR3 is made up of 13 amino acids. V shed 4 bases and J shed 7 bases, with 12 bases lying between them. In nucleotides, the CDR3 is TGCGCCAGCAGCGTCGAGTCTCAAAATGAGCAGTTCTTC. Its translation is CASSVESQNEQFF.

CDR3 DNA: TGTGCCAGCAGCCAAGTGTGGCAGATTTCCTATGGCTACACCTTC. Translation: CASSQVWQISYGYTF. The rearrangement uses TRBV3-1 (or the pseudogene TRBV3-2) and TRBJ1-2, with D unresolved. The CDR3 is 15 residues long. Trimming removed 1 base at V and 4 bases at J, with 13 bases between. CDR1 is LGHDT, CDR2 YNNKEL, per germline (reference sequence).

This sequence joins TRBV2 and TRBJ1-6; D remains unclear. Trimming shortened V by 7 bases and J by 6 bases, and 10 bases separated the two germline ends. The CDR3 is made up of 13 amino acids. Germline V lookup: CDR1 SNHLY, CDR2 FYNNEI. The CDR3 here is CASTGQRNSPLHF. As DNA, the CDR3 is TGTGCCAGCACGGGCCAACGTAATTCACCCCTCCACTTT.

The genes are TRBV6-5 and TRBJ1-4; D unclear. This CDR3 spans 15 amino acids. With 7 bases removed from V and 7 bases from J, the gap between germline ends came to 19 bases. Germline V gene lookup returns CDR1 MNHEY and CDR2 SVGAGI. CDR3 region: CASTPPGIRSEKLFF. The CDR3, as DNA: TGTGCCAGCACCCCGCCGGGAATCCGGAGTGAAAAACTGTTTTTT.

This clone was observed a single time. This chain uses TRBV11-3 with TRBJ2-5; D not resolved. Germline V gene data show CDR1 as SGHNT and CDR2 as YENEEA. With 0 bases removed from V and 2 bases from J, the gap between germline ends came to 7 bases. The CDR3 runs to 14 residues. CDR3 in amino acids: CASSLDGEQETQYF. The CDR3 bases are TGTGCCAGCAGCTTAGATGGAGAACAAGAGACCCAGTACTTC.

The V gene is TRBV27, the J gene TRBJ1-2, with a weak D call TRBD1 (5 bases). Trimming shortened V by 3 bases and J by 10 bases, and 15 bases separated the two germline ends. CDR3 length equals 13 residues. CDR1 is MNHEY and CDR2 is SMNVEV in the germline V gene (reference sequence). CDR3 residues: CASSFRTTGAYTF. CDR3 sequence (DNA): TGTGCCAGCAGTTTTCGGACAACCGGCGCCTACACCTTC.

J is TRBJ1-1 and V is TRBV5-1; D gene ambiguous. CDR3 length: 16 residues. Trimming cost V 0 bases and J 7 bases, with 19 bases left between them. Germline V lookup: CDR1 SGHRS, CDR2 YFSETQ. This CDR3 reads CASSLEWEPREGEAFF. CDR3 coding DNA: TGCGCCAGCAGCTTGGAGTGGGAGCCAAGGGAGGGTGAAGCTTTCTTT.

The chain employs TRBV28 and TRBJ1-4, with TRBD1 matching over 9 bases. The CDR3 runs 13 residues. V shed 6 bases, J shed 8 bases, and the junction held 4 bases outside the gene matches. CDR1 MDHEN and CDR2 SYDVKM come from the germline V gene. Written as DNA, the CDR3 is TGTGCCAGCAGATTGACAGGGGGGGAAAAACTGTTTTTT. Its protein product is CASRLTGGEKLFF.

This clone has more than one count but fewer than ten. The V and J genes are TRBV28 and TRBJ2-3; D perhaps matches TRBD2 (7 bases). The CDR3 runs 14 residues. Germline CDR1 MDHEN, CDR2 SYDVKM. V lost 3 bases, J lost 3 bases, and 10 bases lay in between. CDR3 in amino acids: CASSLRGQTDTQYF. The CDR3 coding sequence is TGTGCCAGCAGTTTGCGGGGGCAGACAGATACGCAGTATTTT.

The V and J genes are TRBV5-1 and TRBJ1-2; TRBD1 aligns across 10 bases. CDR1 and CDR2 from the germline V gene are SGHRS and YFSETQ. The CDR3 totals 15 residues. J was trimmed by 6 bases and V by 1 base; bases with no gene match: 6. The CDR3 loop reads CASSLSTGGGNGYTF. DNA of the CDR3: TGCGCCAGCAGCTTGTCGACAGGGGGCGGGAATGGCTACACCTTC.

The table lists this clone with a count of one. The chain carries TRBV10-3 and TRBJ2-7; 8 nucleotides line up with TRBD2. The V gene end was trimmed by 2 bases and the J gene end by 6 bases; junction bases not matched to a gene: 6. The CDR3 runs 14 residues. Germline CDR1 ENHRY, CDR2 SYGVKD. The CDR3 spells CAISEVAGTTEQYF. The CDR3 DNA is TGTGCCATCAGTGAGGTAGCGGGAACCACCGAGCAGTACTTC.

V usage is TRBV14 and J usage is TRBJ2-2; D possibly matches TRBD1 or TRBD2 (5 bases each). V was cut by 4 bases and J by 5 bases, with 14 bases left in between. Germline-derived CDR1 and CDR2 are SGHDN and FVKESK. The CDR3 runs 15 residues. For the CDR3, the DNA is TGTGCCAGCAGCCCCGTGAGGGGCGGAACCGGGGAGCTGTTTTTT. Its translation is CASSPVRGGTGELFF.

The chain employs TRBV5-1 and TRBJ2-7, with TRBD2 identical over 14 bases. The CDR3 has 14 amino acids. The germline V gene encodes CDR1 SGHRS and CDR2 YFSETQ. V shed 4 bases, J shed 6 bases, and the junction held 3 bases outside the gene matches. The CDR3 bases are TGCGCCAGCAGCCTCGGGACTAGCGGGAGCGAGCAGTACTTC. Translated: CASSLGTSGSEQYF.

This clone was detected once. The gene calls are TRBV6-6 and TRBJ1-2; D possibly corresponds to TRBD1 (6 bases). V was cut by 5 bases and J by 6 bases, with 19 bases left in between. Germline values: CDR1 MNHNY, CDR2 SVGAGI (reference sequence). The CDR3 runs 15 residues. CDR3 nucleotides: TGTGCCAGCAGTAACCAGGGGCTCGAAGTTCATGGCTACACCTTC. It is translated as CASSNQGLEVHGYTF.

This clone was found a few times. This chain connects TRBV4-3 to TRBJ1-4; no reliable D call. V gave up 0 bases and J gave up 1 base, with 15 bases separating them. CDR1 LGHNA and CDR2 YSLEER come from the germline V gene. CDR3 size: 18 residues. The CDR3 protein is CASSQDLAGAGTNEKLFF. DNA of the CDR3: TGCGCCAGCAGCCAAGATCTGGCCGGAGCGGGAACTAATGAAAAACTGTTTTTT.

This clone has just one count. The CDR3 sequence: CASKSRGFDYGYTF. Here the CDR3 DNA reads TGTGCCAGCAAGTCAAGGGGTTTTGACTATGGCTACACCTTC. The chain recombines TRBV6-5 with TRBJ1-2; D perhaps matches TRBD1 (5 bases). The CDR3 sequence is 14 residues long. V dropped 7 bases and J dropped 3 bases, with 15 bases sitting between them. The germline CDR1 and CDR2 sequences are MNHEY and SVGAGI.

This clone turned up a few times. V gene TRBV3-1 (or the pseudogene TRBV3-2) combines with J gene TRBJ1-2, with unresolved D. Germline V CDR1 and CDR2: LGHDT, YNNKEL (reference sequence). This CDR3 comprises 12 residues. The V end was cut by 1 base, the J end by 8 bases, with 8 bases between. In nucleotides, the CDR3 is TGTGCCAGCAGCCAAGTTCAACAAGGCTACACCTTC. Amino acid sequence: CASSQVQQGYTF.

DNA of the CDR3: TGTGCCAGCAGCCCCCAAGGGGACAGAGCGTATGGCTACACCTTC. Protein sequence: CASSPQGDRAYGYTF. The chain joins TRBV7-2 to TRBJ1-2; TRBD1 matches at 7 bases. This CDR3 contains 15 residues. Per germline, CDR1 SGHTA and CDR2 FQGNSA. The junction had 11 bases not matched to a gene; V was cut back by 5 bases and J by 5 bases.

The chain uses TRBV28 and TRBJ1-5; D gene ambiguous. The germline V gene has CDR1 MDHEN and CDR2 SYDVKM. V lost 6 bases to trimming and J lost 6 bases, with 12 bases between them. The CDR3 loop spans 13 amino acids. CDR3 sequence reads: CASRPRAPQPQHF. Written as DNA, the CDR3 is TGTGCCAGCAGACCGAGGGCCCCTCAGCCCCAGCATTTT.

This chain joins TRBV19 and TRBJ1-1, with a weak D call TRBD1 (6 bases). This CDR3 has 16 residues. Germline V CDR1 and CDR2: LNHDA, SQIVND (reference sequence). Between the trimmed V and J ends, which lost 5 bases and 5 bases, there was a span of 21 bases. CDR3 region: CASSPRGRGDGTEAFF. The CDR3 bases are TGTGCCAGTAGTCCCCGGGGGAGGGGGGATGGTACTGAAGCTTTCTTT.

The rearrangement links TRBV4-2 to TRBJ1-5; D is uncertain. V was trimmed by 0 bases and J by 6 bases, leaving 12 bases between them. From germline, CDR1 is LGHNA and CDR2 YNFKEQ. This CDR3 spans 15 amino acids. The CDR3 sequence is CASSQDIRLGQPQHF. The CDR3 bases are TGTGCCAGCAGCCAAGATATACGGTTAGGTCAGCCCCAGCATTTT.

The genes are TRBV28 and TRBJ1-1; D ambiguous. The germline gives CDR1 MDHEN, CDR2 SYDVKM. The CDR3 runs 17 residues. V was clipped by 0 bases and J by 1 base, with 15 bases between them. The CDR3 loop reads CASSLWGYALANTEAFF. CDR3 nucleotide sequence: TGTGCCAGCAGTTTATGGGGGTATGCCCTTGCGAACACTGAAGCTTTCTTT. The full variable domain, its missing parts supplied by reference TRBV28 and TRBJ1-1, is DVKVTQSSRYLVKRTGEKVFLECVQDMDHENMFWYRQDPGLGLRLIYFSYDVKMKEKGDIPEGYSVSREKKERFSLILESASTNQTSMYLCASSLWGYALANTEAFFGQGTRLTVV.

This clone was detected a few times. This chain uses TRBV20-1 with TRBJ2-1; no firm D call. This CDR3 region has 11 residues. Germline V gene sequence: CDR1 DFQATT, CDR2 SNEGSKA (reference sequence). Deletions cut 5 bases from V and 1 base from J, with 3 bases between. CDR3 loop: CSAGSYNEQFF. As DNA, the CDR3 is TGCAGTGCTGGATCCTACAATGAGCAGTTCTTC.

This rearrangement joins TRBV5-1 to TRBJ2-2, with a weak D call TRBD1 (6 bases). V lost 4 bases, J lost 4 bases, and 14 bases lay in between. This CDR3 is built from 15 residues. From germline, CDR1 is SGHRS and CDR2 YFSETQ. This CDR3 reads CASSGGSAATGELFF. The CDR3 DNA is TGCGCCAGCAGCGGGGGCTCGGCCGCCACCGGGGAGCTGTTTTTT. The full variable domain, rest sourced from reference TRBV5-1 and TRBJ2-2, is KAGVTQTPRYLIKTRGQQVTLSCSPISGHRSVSWYQQTPGQGLQFLFEYFSETQRNKGNFPGRFSGRQFSNSRSEMNVSTLELGDSALYLCASSGGSAATGELFFGEGSRLTVL.

V gene TRBV28 combines with J gene TRBJ2-5; D is perhaps TRBD1 (5 bases). The CDR3 has 13 residues. CDR1 is MDHEN, CDR2 SYDVKM, per germline. Trimming removed 2 bases at V and 5 bases at J, with 9 bases between. CDR3 DNA: TGTGCCAGCAGTTTAGGGGCTAGTGAGACCCAGTACTTC. It yields the protein CASSLGASETQYF.

In its sample, this clone was seen once. The V gene is TRBV24-1, the J gene TRBJ2-5; no firm D call. V was clipped by 3 bases and J by 1 base, with 11 bases between them. Germline CDR1 KGHDR, CDR2 SFDVKD. This CDR3 comprises 15 residues. The CDR3: CATSDPTDGQETQYF. CDR3 coding DNA: TGTGCCACCAGTGATCCCACTGACGGCCAAGAGACCCAGTACTTC.